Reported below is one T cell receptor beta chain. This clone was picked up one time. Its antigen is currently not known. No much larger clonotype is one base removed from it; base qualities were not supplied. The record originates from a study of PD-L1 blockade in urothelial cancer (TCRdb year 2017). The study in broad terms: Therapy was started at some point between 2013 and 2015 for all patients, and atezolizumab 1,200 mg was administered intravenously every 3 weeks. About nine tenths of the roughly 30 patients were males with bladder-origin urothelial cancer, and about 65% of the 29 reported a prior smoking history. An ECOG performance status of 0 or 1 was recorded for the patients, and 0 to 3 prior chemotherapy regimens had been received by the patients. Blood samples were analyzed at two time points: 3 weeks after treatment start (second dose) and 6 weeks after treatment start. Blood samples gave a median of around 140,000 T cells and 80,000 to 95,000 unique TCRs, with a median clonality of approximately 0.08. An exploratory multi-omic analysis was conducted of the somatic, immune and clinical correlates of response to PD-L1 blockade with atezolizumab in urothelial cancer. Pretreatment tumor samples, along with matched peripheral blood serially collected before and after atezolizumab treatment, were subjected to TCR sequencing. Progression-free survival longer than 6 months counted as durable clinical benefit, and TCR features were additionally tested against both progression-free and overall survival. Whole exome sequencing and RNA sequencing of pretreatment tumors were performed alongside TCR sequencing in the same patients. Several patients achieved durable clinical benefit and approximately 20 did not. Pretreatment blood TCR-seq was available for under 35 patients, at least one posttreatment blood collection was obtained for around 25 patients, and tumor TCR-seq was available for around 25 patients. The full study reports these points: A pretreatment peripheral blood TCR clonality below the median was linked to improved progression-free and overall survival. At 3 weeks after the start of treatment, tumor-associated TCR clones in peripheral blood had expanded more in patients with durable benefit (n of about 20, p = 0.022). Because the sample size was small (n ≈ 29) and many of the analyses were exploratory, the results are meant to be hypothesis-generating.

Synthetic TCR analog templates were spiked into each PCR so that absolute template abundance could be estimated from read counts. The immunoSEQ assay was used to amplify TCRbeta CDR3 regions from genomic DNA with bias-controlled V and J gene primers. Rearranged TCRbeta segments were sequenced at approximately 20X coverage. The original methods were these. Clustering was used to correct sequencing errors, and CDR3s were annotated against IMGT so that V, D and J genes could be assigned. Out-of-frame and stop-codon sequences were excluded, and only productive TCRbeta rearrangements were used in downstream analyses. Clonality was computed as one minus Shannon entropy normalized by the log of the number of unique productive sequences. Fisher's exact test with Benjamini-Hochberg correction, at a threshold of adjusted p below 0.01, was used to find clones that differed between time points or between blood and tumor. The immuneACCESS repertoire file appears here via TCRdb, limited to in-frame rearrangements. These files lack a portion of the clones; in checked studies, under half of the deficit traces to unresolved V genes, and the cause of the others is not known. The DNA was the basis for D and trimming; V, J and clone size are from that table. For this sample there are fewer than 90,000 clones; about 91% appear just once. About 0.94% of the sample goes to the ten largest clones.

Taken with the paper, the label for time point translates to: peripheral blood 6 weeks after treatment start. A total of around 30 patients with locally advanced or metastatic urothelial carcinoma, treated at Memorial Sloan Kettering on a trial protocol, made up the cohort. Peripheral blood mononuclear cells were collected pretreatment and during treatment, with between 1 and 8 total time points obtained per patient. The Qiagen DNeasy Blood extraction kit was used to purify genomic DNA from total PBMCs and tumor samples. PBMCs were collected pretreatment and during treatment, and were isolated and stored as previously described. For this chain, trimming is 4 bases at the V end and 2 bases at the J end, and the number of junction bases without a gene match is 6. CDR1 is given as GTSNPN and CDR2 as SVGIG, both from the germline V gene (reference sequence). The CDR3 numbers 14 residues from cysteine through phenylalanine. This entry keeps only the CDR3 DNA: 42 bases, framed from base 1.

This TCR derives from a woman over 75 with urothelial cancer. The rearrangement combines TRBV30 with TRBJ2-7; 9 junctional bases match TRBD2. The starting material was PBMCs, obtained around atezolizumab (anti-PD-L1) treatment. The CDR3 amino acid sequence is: CAWTSGIRPYEQYF. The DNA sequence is TGTGCCTGGACTAGCGGGATCCGACCCTACGAGCAGTACTTC.